This TCR beta chain was captured in a study of T cell responses to AZD1222 COVID-19 vaccine. V was pared by 9 bases and J by 0 bases, with 11 bases between. This CDR3 has 13 amino acids. Germline V gene lookup returns CDR1 LNHDA and CDR2 SQIVND (reference sequence). This clone occurred once. The antigen remains undetermined. Study findings and constraints: Spike-specific TCR breadth and depth both grew after two AZD1222 doses. Among those given AZD1222, only five or six were seropositive at baseline. Most donors were white British and more were female, and clonal diversity was possibly underestimated.

Generated by immunoSEQ multiplex PCR, the TCRdb table keeps only in-frame clones and is missing some. Here the sample spans under 95,000 clones, roughly 87% being singletons. The sequences come from peripheral blood, collected 28 days after the second AZD1222 dose. The sequence derives from an adult who received the AZD1222 COVID-19 vaccine. J is TRBJ1-1 and V is TRBV19; D gene ambiguous. The CDR3 region has the DNA TGTGCCAGCAGACCCGAGGTGAACACTGAAGCTTTCTTT. The encoded protein is CASRPEVNTEAFF.